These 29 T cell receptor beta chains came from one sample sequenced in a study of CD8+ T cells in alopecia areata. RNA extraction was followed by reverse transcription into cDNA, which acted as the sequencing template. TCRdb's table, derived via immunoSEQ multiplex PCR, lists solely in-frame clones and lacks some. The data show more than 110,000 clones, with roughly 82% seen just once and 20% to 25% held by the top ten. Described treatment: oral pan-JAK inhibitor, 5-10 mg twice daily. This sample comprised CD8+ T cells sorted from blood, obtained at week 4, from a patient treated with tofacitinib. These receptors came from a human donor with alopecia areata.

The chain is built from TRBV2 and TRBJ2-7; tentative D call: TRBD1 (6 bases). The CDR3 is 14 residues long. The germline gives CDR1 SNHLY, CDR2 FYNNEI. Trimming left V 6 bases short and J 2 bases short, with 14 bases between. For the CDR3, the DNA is TGTGCCAGCAGCAGCCAGCAGGGGACCTACGAGCAGTACTTC. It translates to CASSSQQGTYEQYF.

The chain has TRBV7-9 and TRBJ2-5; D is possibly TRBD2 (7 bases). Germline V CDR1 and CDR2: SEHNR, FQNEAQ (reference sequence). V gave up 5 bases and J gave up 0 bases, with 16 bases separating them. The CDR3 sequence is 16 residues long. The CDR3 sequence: CASSLPRGAYQETQYF. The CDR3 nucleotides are TGTGCCAGCAGCCTACCCCGGGGGGCGTACCAAGAGACCCAGTACTTC.

This chain's CDR3 is CASSGRAGGTEAFF. CDR3 DNA sequence: TGTGCCAGTAGCGGCAGGGCTGGAGGGACTGAAGCTTTCTTT. This chain links TRBV19 with TRBJ1-1; tentatively, D is TRBD1 (5 bases). This CDR3 spans 14 amino acids. Looked up from germline, CDR1 is LNHDA and CDR2 is SQIVND (reference sequence). V was shortened by 6 bases and J by 5 bases, with 16 bases between the two germline ends. The full variable domain, with the rest looked up from reference TRBV19 and TRBJ1-1, is DGGITQSPKYLFRKEGQNVTLSCEQNLNHDAMYWYRQDPGQGLRLIYYSQIVNDFQKGDIAEGYSVSREKKESFPLTVTSAQKNPTAFYLCASSGRAGGTEAFFGQGTRLTVV.

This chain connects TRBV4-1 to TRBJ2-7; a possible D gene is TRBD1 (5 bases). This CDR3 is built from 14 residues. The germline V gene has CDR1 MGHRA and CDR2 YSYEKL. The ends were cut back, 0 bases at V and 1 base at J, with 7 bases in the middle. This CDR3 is CASSQDRESYEQYF. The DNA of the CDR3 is TGCGCCAGCAGCCAAGACAGGGAATCCTACGAGCAGTACTTC.

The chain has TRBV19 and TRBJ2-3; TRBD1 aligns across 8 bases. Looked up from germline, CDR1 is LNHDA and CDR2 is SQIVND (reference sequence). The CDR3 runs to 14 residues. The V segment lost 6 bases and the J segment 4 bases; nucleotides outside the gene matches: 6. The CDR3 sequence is CASSMDRDSDTQYF. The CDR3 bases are TGTGCCAGTAGCATGGACAGGGACTCAGATACGCAGTATTTT.

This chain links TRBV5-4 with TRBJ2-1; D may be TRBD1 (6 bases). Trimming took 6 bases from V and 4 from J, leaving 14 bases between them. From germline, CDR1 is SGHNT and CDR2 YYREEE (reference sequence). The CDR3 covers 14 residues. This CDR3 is CASTSGTTYNEQFF. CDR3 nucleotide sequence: TGTGCCAGCACCTCAGGGACAACTTACAATGAGCAGTTCTTC.

CDR3 DNA sequence: TGTGCCAGCAGCTTCCCGACAGTCTCCTACGAGCAGTACTTC. It codes for CASSFPTVSYEQYF. This chain joins TRBV5-6 and TRBJ2-7; D might be TRBD1 (5 bases). Germline V gene data show CDR1 as SGHDT and CDR2 as YYEEEE. This CDR3 region has 14 residues. V lost 2 bases and J lost 0, with 9 bases in between. The full variable domain, completed using reference TRBV5-6 and TRBJ2-7, is DAGVTQSPTHLIKTRGQQVTLRCSPKSGHDTVSWYQQALGQGPQFIFQYYEEEERQRGNFPDRFSGHQFPNYSSELNVNALLLGDSALYLCASSFPTVSYEQYFGPGTRLTVT.

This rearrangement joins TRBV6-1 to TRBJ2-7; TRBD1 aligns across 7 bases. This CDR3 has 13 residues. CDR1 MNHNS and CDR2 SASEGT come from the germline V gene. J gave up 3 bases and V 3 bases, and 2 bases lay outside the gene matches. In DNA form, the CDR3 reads TGTGCCAGCAGTGAGACAGGGTTCTACGAGCAGTACTTC. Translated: CASSETGFYEQYF.

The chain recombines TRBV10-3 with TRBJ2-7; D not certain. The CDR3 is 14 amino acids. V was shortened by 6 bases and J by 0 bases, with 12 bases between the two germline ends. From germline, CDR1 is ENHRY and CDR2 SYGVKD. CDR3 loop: CAISGPRFSYEQYF. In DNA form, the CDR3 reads TGTGCCATCAGCGGTCCGCGATTCTCCTACGAGCAGTACTTC.

CDR3 region: CASSYDRRYEQYF. As DNA, the CDR3 is TGCGCCAGCAGTTATGACAGGCGGTACGAGCAGTACTTC. The chain combines TRBV10-2 with TRBJ2-7, with D possibly being TRBD1 (6 bases). In germline, CDR1 is WSHSY, CDR2 SAAADI. The CDR3 length is 13 residues. The V end lost 5 bases, the J end lost 4 bases, and 12 bases lay between the germline ends.

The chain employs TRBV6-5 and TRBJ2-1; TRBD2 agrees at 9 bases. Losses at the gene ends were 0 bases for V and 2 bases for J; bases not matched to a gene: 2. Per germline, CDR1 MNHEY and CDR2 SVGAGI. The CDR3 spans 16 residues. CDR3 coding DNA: TGTGCCAGCAGTTACTCGTTAGCGGGGGCCTACAATGAGCAGTTCTTC. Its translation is CASSYSLAGAYNEQFF.

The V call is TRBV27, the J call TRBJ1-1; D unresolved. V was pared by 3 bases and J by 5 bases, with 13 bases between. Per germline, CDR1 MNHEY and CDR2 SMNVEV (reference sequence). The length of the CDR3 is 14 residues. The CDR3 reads CASSLQFLRTEAFF. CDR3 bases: TGTGCCAGCAGTTTGCAGTTTCTCAGGACTGAAGCTTTCTTT.

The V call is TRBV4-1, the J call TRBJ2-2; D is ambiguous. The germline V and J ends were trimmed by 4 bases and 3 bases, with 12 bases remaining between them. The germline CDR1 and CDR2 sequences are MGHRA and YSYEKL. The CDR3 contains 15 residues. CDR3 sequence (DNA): TGCGCCAGCAGCCTAGAAGTCCAGGACACCGGGGAGCTGTTTTTT. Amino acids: CASSLEVQDTGELFF.

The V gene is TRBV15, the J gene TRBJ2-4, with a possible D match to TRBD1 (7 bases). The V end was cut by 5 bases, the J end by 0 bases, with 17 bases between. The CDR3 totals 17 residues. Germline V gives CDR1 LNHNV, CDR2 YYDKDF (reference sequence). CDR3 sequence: CATSPIRQGLAKNIQYF. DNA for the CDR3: TGTGCCACCAGCCCCATCCGACAGGGACTAGCCAAAAACATTCAGTACTTC.

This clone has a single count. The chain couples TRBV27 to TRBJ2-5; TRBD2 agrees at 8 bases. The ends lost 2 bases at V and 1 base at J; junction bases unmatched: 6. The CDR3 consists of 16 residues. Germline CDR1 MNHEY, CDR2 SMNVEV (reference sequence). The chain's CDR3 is CASSLIAGGFQETQYF. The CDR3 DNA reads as TGTGCCAGCAGTTTAATCGCGGGGGGTTTCCAAGAGACCCAGTACTTC.

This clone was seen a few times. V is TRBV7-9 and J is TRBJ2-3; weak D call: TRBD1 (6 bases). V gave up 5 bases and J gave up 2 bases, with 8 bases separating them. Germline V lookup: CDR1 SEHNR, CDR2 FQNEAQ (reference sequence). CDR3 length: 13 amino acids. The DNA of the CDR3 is TGTGCCAGCAGCACAGGGATCACAGATACGCAGTATTTT. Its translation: CASSTGITDTQYF.

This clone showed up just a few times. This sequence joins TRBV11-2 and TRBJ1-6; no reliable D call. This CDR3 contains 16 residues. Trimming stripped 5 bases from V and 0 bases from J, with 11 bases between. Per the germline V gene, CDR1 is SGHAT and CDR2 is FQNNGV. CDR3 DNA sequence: TGTGCCAGCAGCCCTGCGCGGGACTCCTATAATTCACCCCTCCACTTT. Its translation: CASSPARDSYNSPLHF.

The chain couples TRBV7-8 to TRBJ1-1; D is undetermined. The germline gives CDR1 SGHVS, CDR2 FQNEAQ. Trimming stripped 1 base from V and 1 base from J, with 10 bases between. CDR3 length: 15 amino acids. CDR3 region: CASSLESQANTEAFF. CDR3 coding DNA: TGTGCCAGCAGCTTAGAATCGCAGGCGAACACTGAAGCTTTCTTT.

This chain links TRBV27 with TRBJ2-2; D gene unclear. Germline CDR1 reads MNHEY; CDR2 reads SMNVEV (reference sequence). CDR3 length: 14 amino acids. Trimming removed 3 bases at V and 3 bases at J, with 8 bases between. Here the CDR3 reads CASSFSPDTGELFF. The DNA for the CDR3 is TGTGCCAGCAGTTTCAGCCCTGACACCGGGGAGCTGTTTTTT.

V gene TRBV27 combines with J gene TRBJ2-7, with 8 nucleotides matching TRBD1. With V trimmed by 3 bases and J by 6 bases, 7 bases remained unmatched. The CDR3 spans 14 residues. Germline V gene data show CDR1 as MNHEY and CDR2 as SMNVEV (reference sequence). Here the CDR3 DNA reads TGTGCCAGCAGTTTTGGACAGGGCCGGGCCGAGCAGTACTTC. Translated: CASSFGQGRAEQYF.

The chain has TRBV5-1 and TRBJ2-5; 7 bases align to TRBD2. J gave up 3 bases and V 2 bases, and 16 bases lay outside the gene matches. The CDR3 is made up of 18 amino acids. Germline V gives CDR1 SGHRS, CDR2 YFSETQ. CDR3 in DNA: TGCGCCAGCAGCTTCCGATCACCGGGGACCCGGGGGGAAGAGACCCAGTACTTC. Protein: CASSFRSPGTRGEETQYF.

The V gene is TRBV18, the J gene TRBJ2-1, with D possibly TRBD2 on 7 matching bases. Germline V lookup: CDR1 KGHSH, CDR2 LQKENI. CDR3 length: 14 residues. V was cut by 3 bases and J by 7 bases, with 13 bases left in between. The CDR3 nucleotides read TGTGCCAGCTCACCCCCTAGGGGGGGAAATGAGCAGTTCTTC. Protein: CASSPPRGGNEQFF. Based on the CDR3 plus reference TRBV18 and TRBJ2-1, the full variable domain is NAGVMQNPRHLVRRRGQEARLRCSPMKGHSHVYWYRQLPEEGLKFMVYLQKENIIDESGMPKERFSAEFPKEGPSILRIQQVVRGDSAAYFCASSPPRGGNEQFFGPGTRLTVL.

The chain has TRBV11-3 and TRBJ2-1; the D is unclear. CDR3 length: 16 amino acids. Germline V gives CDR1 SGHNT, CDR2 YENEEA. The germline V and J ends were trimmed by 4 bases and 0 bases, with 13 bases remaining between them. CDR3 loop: CASSSLRQSSYNEQFF. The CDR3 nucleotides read TGTGCCAGCAGCTCTCTCCGGCAGAGCTCCTACAATGAGCAGTTCTTC.

This CDR3 reads CASSHSGTGMGPGYGYTF. The CDR3 bases are TGTGCCAGCAGCCATTCCGGGACAGGGATGGGTCCGGGCTATGGCTACACCTTC. V usage is TRBV14 and J usage is TRBJ1-2; TRBD1 agrees at 9 bases. The CDR3 has 18 residues. CDR1 is SGHDN and CDR2 is FVKESK in the germline V gene. J lost 4 bases, V lost 3 bases, and 15 bases had no gene match.

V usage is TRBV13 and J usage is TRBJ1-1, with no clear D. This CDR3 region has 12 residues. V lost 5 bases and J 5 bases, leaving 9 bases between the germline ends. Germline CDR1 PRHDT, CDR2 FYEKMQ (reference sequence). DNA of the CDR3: TGTGCCAGCAGCCCCACCGCGACTGAAGCTTTCTTT. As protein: CASSPTATEAFF.

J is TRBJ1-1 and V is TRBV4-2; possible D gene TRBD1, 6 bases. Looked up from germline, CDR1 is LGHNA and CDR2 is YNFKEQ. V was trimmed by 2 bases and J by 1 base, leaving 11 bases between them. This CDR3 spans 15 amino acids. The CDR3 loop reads CASSQLQGENTEAFF. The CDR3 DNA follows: TGTGCCAGCAGCCAACTACAGGGCGAGAACACTGAAGCTTTCTTT.

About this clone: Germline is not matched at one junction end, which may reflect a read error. CDR3 sequence (DNA): TGTGCCAGCAGACCTCGGGGGGGCGTGGAGACCCGGTACTTC. This encodes CASRPRGGVETRYF. The rearrangement joins TRBV2 to TRBJ2-5, with TRBD2 matching 8 bases. From germline, CDR1 is SNHLY and CDR2 FYNNEI. The CDR3 covers 14 residues.

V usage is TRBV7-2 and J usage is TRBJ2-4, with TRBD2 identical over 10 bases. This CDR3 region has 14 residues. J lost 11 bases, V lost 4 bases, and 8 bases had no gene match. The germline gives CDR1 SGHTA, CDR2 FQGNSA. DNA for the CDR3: TGTGCCAGCAGCTCCAGCGGGGGGGCCGAGGTTCAGTACTTC. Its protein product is CASSSSGGAEVQYF.

The CDR3 DNA reads TGTGCCATCAGTGACGCCGGGACTAGCGGGGAAGATACGCAGTATTTT. As protein: CAISDAGTSGEDTQYF. The chain links TRBV10-3 to TRBJ2-3; 13 nucleotides match TRBD2. After removal of 3 bases from V and 5 bases from J, the junction contained 5 bases not matched to a gene. CDR1 and CDR2 (germline): ENHRY, SYGVKD. The CDR3 totals 16 residues.